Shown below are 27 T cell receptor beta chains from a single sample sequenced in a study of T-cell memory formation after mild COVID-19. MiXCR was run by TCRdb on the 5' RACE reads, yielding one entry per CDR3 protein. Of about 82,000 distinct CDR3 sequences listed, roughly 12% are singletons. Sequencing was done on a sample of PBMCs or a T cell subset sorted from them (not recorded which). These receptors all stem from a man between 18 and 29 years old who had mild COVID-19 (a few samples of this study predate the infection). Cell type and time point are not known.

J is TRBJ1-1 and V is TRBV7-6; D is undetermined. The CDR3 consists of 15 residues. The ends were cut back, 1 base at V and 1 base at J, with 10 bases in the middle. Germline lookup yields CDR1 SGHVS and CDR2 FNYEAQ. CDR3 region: CASSLEGKGNTEAFF. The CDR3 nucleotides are TGTGCCAGCAGCTTAGAGGGAAAGGGGAACACTGAAGCTTTCTTT.

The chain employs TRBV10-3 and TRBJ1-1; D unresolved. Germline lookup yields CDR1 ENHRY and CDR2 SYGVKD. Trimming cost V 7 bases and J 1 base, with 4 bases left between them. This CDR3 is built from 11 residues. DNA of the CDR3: TGTGCCATCATCGGGAACACTGAAGCTTTCTTT. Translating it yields CAIIGNTEAFF.

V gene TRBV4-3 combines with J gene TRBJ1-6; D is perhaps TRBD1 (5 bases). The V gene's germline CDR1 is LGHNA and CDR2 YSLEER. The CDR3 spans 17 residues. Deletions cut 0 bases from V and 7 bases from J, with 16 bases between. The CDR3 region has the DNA TGCGCCAGCAGCCAAGAAAGGGCAAGGGGTGGGAATTCACCCCTCCACTTT. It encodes CASSQERARGGNSPLHF.

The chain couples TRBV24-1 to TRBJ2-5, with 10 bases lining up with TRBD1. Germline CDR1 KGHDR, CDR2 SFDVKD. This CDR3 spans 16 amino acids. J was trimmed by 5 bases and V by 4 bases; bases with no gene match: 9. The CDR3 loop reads CATSEPGQGSQETQYF. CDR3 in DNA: TGTGCCACCAGTGAACCGGGACAGGGGAGTCAGGAGACCCAGTACTTC.

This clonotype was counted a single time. The CDR3 region is CASSQEVTGDSPLHF. CDR3 coding DNA: TGCGCCAGCAGCCAAGAGGTGACAGGAGATTCACCCCTCCACTTT. The rearrangement joins TRBV4-1 to TRBJ1-6; maybe TRBD1 (6 bases). Trimming took 0 bases from V and 8 from J, leaving 11 bases between them. CDR1 is MGHRA and CDR2 is YSYEKL in the germline V gene. The CDR3 has 15 amino acids.

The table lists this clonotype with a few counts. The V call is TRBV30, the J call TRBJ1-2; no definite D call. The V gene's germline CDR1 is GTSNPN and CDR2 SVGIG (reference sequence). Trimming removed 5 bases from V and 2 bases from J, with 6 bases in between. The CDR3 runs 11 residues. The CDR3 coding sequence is TGTGCCTGGGGCGGGAACTATGGCTACACCTTC. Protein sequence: CAWGGNYGYTF.

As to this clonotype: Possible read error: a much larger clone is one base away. CDR3 residues: CASSLLAGLSWETQYF. In DNA form, the CDR3 reads TGTGCCAGCAGCTTATTAGCGGGGTTATCGTGGGAGACCCAGTACTTC. The chain recombines TRBV7-8 with TRBJ2-5; 8 bases fit TRBD2. The CDR3 sequence is 16 residues long. Germline V CDR1 and CDR2: SGHVS, FQNEAQ. Trimming removed 2 bases from V and 5 bases from J; junction bases left unmatched: 10.

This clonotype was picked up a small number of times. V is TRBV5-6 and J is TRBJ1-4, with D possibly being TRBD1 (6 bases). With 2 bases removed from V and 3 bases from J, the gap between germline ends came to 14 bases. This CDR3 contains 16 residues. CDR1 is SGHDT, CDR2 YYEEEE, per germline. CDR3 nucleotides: TGTGCCAGCAGCTTAACGTGGACAGCCGCTAATGAAAAACTGTTTTTT. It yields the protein CASSLTWTAANEKLFF.

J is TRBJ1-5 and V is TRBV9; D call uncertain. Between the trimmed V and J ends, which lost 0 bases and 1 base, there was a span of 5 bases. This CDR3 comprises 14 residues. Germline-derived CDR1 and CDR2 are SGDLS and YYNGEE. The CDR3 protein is CASSVDGSNQPQHF. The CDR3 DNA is TGTGCCAGCAGCGTAGATGGGAGCAATCAGCCCCAGCATTTT.

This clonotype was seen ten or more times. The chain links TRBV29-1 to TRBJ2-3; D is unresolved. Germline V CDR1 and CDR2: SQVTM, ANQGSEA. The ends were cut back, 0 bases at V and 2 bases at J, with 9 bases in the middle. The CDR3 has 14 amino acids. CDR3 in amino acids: CSVEDPGNTDTQYF. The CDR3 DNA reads TGCAGCGTTGAAGATCCGGGCAACACAGATACGCAGTATTTT.

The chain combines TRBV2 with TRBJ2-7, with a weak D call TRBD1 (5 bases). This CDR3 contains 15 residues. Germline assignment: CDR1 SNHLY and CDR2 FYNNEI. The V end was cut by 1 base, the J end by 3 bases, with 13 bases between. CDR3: CASSEGFGAGYEQYF. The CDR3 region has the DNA TGTGCCAGCAGTGAAGGGTTTGGGGCAGGCTACGAGCAGTACTTC.

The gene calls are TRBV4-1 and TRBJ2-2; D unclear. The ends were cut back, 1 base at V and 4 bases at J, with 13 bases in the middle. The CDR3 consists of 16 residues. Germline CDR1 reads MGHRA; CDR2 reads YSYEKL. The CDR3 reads CASSQVKGNGTGELFF. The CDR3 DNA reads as TGCGCCAGCAGCCAAGTTAAAGGGAACGGCACCGGGGAGCTGTTTTTT.

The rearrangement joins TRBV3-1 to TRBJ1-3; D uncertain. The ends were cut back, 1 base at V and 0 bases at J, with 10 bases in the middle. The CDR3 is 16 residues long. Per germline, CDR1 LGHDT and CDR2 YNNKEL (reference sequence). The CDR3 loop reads CASSQVGRFSGNTIYF. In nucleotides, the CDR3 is TGTGCCAGCAGCCAAGTCGGACGGTTCTCTGGAAACACCATATATTTT.

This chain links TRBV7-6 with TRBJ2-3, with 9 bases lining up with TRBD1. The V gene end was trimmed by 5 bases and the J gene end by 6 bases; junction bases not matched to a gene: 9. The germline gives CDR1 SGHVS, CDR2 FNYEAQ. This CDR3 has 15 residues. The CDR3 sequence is CASSARQGEKDTQYF. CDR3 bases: TGTGCCAGCAGCGCTCGACAGGGGGAGAAGGATACGCAGTATTTT.

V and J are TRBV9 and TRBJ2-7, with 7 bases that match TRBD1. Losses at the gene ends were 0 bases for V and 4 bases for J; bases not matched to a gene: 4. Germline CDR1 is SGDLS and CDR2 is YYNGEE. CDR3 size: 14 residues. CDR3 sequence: CASSVGQGTYEQYF. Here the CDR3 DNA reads TGTGCCAGCAGCGTAGGACAGGGAACTTACGAGCAGTACTTC.

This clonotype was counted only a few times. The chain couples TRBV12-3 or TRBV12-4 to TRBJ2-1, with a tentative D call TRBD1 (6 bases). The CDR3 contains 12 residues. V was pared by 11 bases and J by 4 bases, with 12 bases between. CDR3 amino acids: CAGGQQYNEQFF. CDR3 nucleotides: TGTGCCGGCGGACAGCAATACAATGAGCAGTTCTTC.

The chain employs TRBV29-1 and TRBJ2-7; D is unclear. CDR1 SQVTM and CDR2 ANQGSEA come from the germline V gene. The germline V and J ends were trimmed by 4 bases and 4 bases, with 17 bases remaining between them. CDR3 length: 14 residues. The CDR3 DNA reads TGCAGCGTTGTTTCCGGGCTAAACAAGTACGAGCAGTACTTC. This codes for CSVVSGLNKYEQYF.

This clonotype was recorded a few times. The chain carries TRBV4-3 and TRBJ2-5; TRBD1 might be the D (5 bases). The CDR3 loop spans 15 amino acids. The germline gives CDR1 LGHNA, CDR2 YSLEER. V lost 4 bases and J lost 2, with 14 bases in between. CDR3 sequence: CASSPRLGQQETQYF. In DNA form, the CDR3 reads TGCGCCAGCAGCCCGCGTTTGGGGCAGCAAGAGACCCAGTACTTC.

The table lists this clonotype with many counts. The CDR3 reads CASSLDRKDGYTF. The CDR3 nucleotides are TGTGCCAGCAGCTTAGATAGAAAGGACGGCTACACCTTC. The chain uses TRBV7-3 and TRBJ1-2, with no clear D. The CDR3 runs 13 residues. CDR1 and CDR2 (germline): SGHTA, FQGTGA. V was clipped by 2 bases and J by 8 bases, with 12 bases between them.

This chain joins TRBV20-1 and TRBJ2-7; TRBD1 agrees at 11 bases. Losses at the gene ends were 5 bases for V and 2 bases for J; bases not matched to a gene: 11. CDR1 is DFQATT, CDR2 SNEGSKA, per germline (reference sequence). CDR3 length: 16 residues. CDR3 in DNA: TGCAGTGCTGCCCGTGGGTGGGACAGGGGGACCTACGAGCAGTACGTC. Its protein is CSAARGWDRGTYEQYV.

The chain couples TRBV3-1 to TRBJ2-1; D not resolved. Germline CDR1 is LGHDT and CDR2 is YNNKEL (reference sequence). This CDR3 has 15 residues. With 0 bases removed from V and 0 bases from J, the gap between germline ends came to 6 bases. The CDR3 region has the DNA TGTGCCAGCAGCCAAGACTTGAGCTCCTACAATGAGCAGTTCTTC. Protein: CASSQDLSSYNEQFF.

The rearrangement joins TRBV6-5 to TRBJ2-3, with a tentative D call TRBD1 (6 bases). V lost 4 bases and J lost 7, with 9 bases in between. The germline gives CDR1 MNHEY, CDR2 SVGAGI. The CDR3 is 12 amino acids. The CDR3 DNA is TGTGCCAGCAGTTCAGGGGCGTATACGCAGTATTTT. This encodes CASSSGAYTQYF.

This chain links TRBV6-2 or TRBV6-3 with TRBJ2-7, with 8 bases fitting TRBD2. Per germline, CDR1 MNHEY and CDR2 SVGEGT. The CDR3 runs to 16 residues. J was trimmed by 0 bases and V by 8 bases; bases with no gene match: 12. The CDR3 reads CASGNPERGSSYEQYF. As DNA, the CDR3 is TGTGCCAGCGGAAATCCCGAGCGGGGGAGCTCCTACGAGCAGTACTTC.

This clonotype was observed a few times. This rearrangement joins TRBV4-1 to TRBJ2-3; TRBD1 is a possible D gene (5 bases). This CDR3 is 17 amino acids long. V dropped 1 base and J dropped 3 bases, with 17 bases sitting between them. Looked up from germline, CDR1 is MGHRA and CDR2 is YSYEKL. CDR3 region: CASSQVLQGWRTDTQYF. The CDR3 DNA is TGCGCCAGCAGCCAAGTCCTCCAGGGTTGGCGGACAGATACGCAGTATTTT.

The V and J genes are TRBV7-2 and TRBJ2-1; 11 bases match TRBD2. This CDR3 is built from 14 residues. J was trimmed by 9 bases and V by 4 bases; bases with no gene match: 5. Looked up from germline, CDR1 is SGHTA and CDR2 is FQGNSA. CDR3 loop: CASSSSGRNGEQFF. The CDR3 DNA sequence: TGTGCCAGCAGCTCTAGCGGGAGGAACGGTGAGCAGTTCTTC.

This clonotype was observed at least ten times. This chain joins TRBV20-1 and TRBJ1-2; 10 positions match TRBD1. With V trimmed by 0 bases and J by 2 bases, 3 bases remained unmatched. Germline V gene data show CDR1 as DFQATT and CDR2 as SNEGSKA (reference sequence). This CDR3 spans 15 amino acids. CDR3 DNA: TGCAGTGCTAGAGATGGGGACAGGGGAAACTATGGCTACACCTTC. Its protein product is CSARDGDRGNYGYTF.

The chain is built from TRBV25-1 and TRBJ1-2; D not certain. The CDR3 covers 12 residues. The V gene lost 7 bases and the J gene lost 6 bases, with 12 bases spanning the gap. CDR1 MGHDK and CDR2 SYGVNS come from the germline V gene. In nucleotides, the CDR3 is TGTGCCAGCACCGAAGGAAAAGATGGCTACACCTTC. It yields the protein CASTEGKDGYTF.